What follows are 17 T cell receptor beta chains derived from one specimen sequenced in a study of cytomegalovirus exposure and HLA in healthy donors (dated by TCRdb to the late 2010s). The library came from the immunoSEQ multiplex PCR assay. For the multiplex PCR, a mixture combining 60 forward primers for TCR Vbeta segments and 13 reverse primers for TCR Jbeta segments was used. Held by TCRdb, this immuneACCESS table contains in-frame sequences only and omits some clones. Under half of the omission traces to an unresolved V gene where checked; the cause of the rest is unknown. For this sample there are 140,000 or so clones; 88% appear just once. More than 0.5% of the sample belongs to the ten largest clones. The specimen sequenced was PBMCs. These receptors originate from a woman aged 35 to 49 in good health and CMV-seronegative.

The V call is TRBV11-2, the J call TRBJ2-5; D ambiguous. The CDR3 is made up of 12 amino acids. CDR1 is SGHAT, CDR2 FQNNGV, per germline. The V end lost 2 bases, the J end lost 4 bases, and 5 bases lay between the germline ends. The CDR3 DNA sequence: TGTGCCAGCAGCTTATCGGTAGAGACCCAGTACTTC. Amino acid sequence: CASSLSVETQYF.

This rearrangement joins TRBV7-2 to TRBJ1-1; a weak D match, TRBD1 (6 bases). CDR1 is SGHTA and CDR2 is FQGNSA in the germline V gene. The germline V and J ends were trimmed by 5 bases and 5 bases, with 12 bases remaining between them. The CDR3 has 13 amino acids. The CDR3 sequence: CASSPGQWTEAFF. CDR3 sequence (DNA): TGTGCCAGCAGCCCGGGACAATGGACTGAAGCTTTCTTT.

The CDR3 DNA follows: TGCGCCAGCAGCGCCCAACATTTAAAGTTCTTC. Its translation: CASSAQHLKFF. The rearrangement links TRBV5-1 to TRBJ2-1; D is unresolved. Trimming left V 4 bases short and J 14 bases short, with 13 bases between. There are 11 residues in the CDR3. Germline lookup yields CDR1 SGHRS and CDR2 YFSETQ.

This chain uses TRBV5-1 with TRBJ2-1; a weak D match, TRBD2 (6 bases). This CDR3 region has 13 residues. Germline CDR1 is SGHRS and CDR2 is YFSETQ. V lost 0 bases, J lost 9 bases, and 10 bases lay in between. The CDR3 is CASSLGGEGEQFF. The CDR3 DNA reads as TGCGCCAGCAGCTTGGGGGGGGAAGGTGAGCAGTTCTTC.

V and J are TRBV5-1 and TRBJ2-2; TRBD2 matches at 15 bases. The J segment lost 6 bases and the V segment lost 0 bases, leaving 3 bases of the junction unmatched. CDR3 length equals 17 residues. Germline-derived CDR1 and CDR2 are SGHRS and YFSETQ. The CDR3 coding sequence is TGCGCCAGCAGCTTGGTGGGACTAGCGGGAGGCGCCGGGGAGCTGTTTTTT. Its translation: CASSLVGLAGGAGELFF.

This clone came up once. V usage is TRBV25-1 and J usage is TRBJ2-7; 9 bases are a match to TRBD1. This CDR3 has 16 residues. Trimming at V came to 2 bases and at J to 2 bases, leaving 7 bases not matched to a gene. Germline V gene lookup returns CDR1 MGHDK and CDR2 SYGVNS. The CDR3 loop is CASSEDKRDRAYEQYF. CDR3 nucleotide sequence: TGTGCCAGCAGTGAAGATAAGCGGGACAGGGCCTACGAGCAGTACTTC.

Note on this clone: This sample also contains other DNA sequences that code for the same CDR3. The rearrangement uses TRBV9 and TRBJ2-3, with 7 bases matching TRBD1. CDR3 length: 15 amino acids. Looked up from germline, CDR1 is SGDLS and CDR2 is YYNGEE. J lost 1 base, V lost 0 bases, and 2 bases had no gene match. The CDR3 spells CASSVGTGGTDTQYF. Here the CDR3 DNA reads TGTGCCAGCAGCGTAGGAACAGGGGGCACAGATACGCAGTATTTT.

The chain employs TRBV23-1 and TRBJ2-2; D remains ambiguous. TRBV23-1 is an ORF for which the function is uncertain. The germline V and J ends were trimmed by 3 bases and 0 bases, with 5 bases remaining between them. The CDR3 covers 14 residues. The CDR3 sequence is CASSHSSNTGELFF. The CDR3 DNA sequence: TGCGCCAGCAGTCATTCCTCGAACACCGGGGAGCTGTTTTTT.

The V and J genes are TRBV28 and TRBJ1-5, with TRBD1 identical over 8 bases. The CDR3 spans 13 residues. The V and J ends lost 5 bases and 7 bases, in that order; junction bases with no gene match: 4. Germline loops: CDR1 MDHEN, CDR2 SYDVKM. For the CDR3, the DNA is TGTGCCAGCAGTCTGGACAGGGACCAGCCCCAGCATTTT. As protein: CASSLDRDQPQHF.

This clone has a single count. The chain has TRBV10-3 and TRBJ1-4; 8 nucleotides align to TRBD1. With V trimmed by 2 bases and J by 1 base, 3 bases remained unmatched. The germline V gene has CDR1 ENHRY and CDR2 SYGVKD. The CDR3 runs to 16 residues. Here the CDR3 reads CAISEQGAGTNEKLFF. The CDR3 coding sequence is TGTGCCATCAGTGAGCAGGGGGCTGGAACTAATGAAAAACTGTTTTTT.

The rearrangement links TRBV29-1 to TRBJ1-2, with 7 positions matching TRBD1. The V and J ends lost 8 bases and 5 bases, in that order; junction bases with no gene match: 14. This CDR3 spans 14 amino acids. The germline V gene encodes CDR1 SQVTM and CDR2 ANQGSEA. CDR3: CSTEGQESFYGYTF. In DNA form, the CDR3 reads TGCAGCACCGAAGGACAGGAGAGCTTTTATGGCTACACCTTC. The whole variable domain, filled in from reference TRBV29-1 and TRBJ1-2, reads SAVISQKPSRDICQRGTSLTIQCQVDSQVTMMFWYRQQPGQSLTLIATANQGSEATYESGFVIDKFPISRPNLTFSTLTVSNMSPEDSSIYLCSTEGQESFYGYTFGSGTRLTVV.

The chain recombines TRBV10-2 with TRBJ1-2; D ambiguous. CDR1 WSHSY and CDR2 SAAADI come from the germline V gene. Deletions cut 7 bases from V and 7 bases from J, with 10 bases between. CDR3 length: 11 amino acids. The CDR3 loop reads CASKQASGYTF. In nucleotides, the CDR3 is TGCGCCAGCAAGCAGGCTTCTGGCTACACCTTC.

The genes are TRBV11-3 and TRBJ2-1; 12 bases agree with TRBD2. Germline V gene data show CDR1 as SGHNT and CDR2 as YENEEA. The CDR3 extends over 17 amino acids. V lost 4 bases, J lost 0 bases, and 4 bases stayed unmatched. The CDR3: CASSSLAGGDSYNEQFF. CDR3 in DNA: TGTGCCAGCAGCTCACTAGCGGGAGGAGACTCCTACAATGAGCAGTTCTTC.

The chain recombines TRBV5-8 with TRBJ2-5, with a possible D match to TRBD2 (6 bases). The germline V and J ends were trimmed by 0 bases and 5 bases, with 11 bases remaining between them. This CDR3 is built from 14 residues. Germline V gene lookup returns CDR1 SGHTS and CDR2 YDEGEE. Here the CDR3 DNA reads TGTGCCAGCAGCTTGGGGGGACGGGGGGAGACCCAGTACTTC. This gives the protein CASSLGGRGETQYF.

V usage is TRBV5-1 and J usage is TRBJ2-1; D is possibly TRBD1 (6 bases). The germline V gene encodes CDR1 SGHRS and CDR2 YFSETQ. Trimming removed 3 bases from V and 2 bases from J, with 18 bases in between. The CDR3 has 17 amino acids. The CDR3 region has the DNA TGCGCCAGCAGCTATTCTCCAGGGGCCAAAACCTACAATGAGCAGTTCTTC. Protein sequence: CASSYSPGAKTYNEQFF.

This clone has a single count. The chain combines TRBV6-6 with TRBJ2-7; no definite D call. CDR1 and CDR2 (germline): MNHNY, SVGAGI (reference sequence). There are 12 residues in the CDR3. The V and J ends lost 8 bases and 4 bases respectively, with 12 bases between them. DNA of the CDR3: TGTGCCAGCCCCCTGCCCGGTTACGAGCAGTACTTC. Protein product: CASPLPGYEQYF.

Worth noting for this clone: The junction does not match germline at one end; this may be a read error. The chain links TRBV2 to TRBJ2-7; D is perhaps TRBD1 (5 bases). Germline CDR1 SNHLY, CDR2 FYNNEI. This CDR3 contains 14 residues. The CDR3 region is CASSETASRPNPNF. Written as DNA, the CDR3 is TGTGCCAGCAGCGAGACAGCCTCCCGGCCCAATCCTAACTTC.